What follows is one T cell receptor (beta chain) and its context. The data are from a study of CD8+ T cells in alopecia areata. Reverse transcription of extracted RNA yielded cDNA, which provided the sequencing template. This table comes from immunoSEQ multiplex PCR, and its TCRdb copy is limited to in-frame clones, with some not included. The data hold more than 200,000 clones, with 67% observed a single time. V was pared by 6 bases and J by 2 bases, with 6 bases between. CDR1 SGHDT and CDR2 YYEEEE come from the germline V gene. This CDR3 is built from 13 residues. From alopecia areata patients, lesional scalp punch biopsies and peripheral blood were collected.

The J gene is TRBJ2-6, the V gene TRBV5-6; D is unresolved. The origin of this receptor is a human donor with alopecia areata. Specimen: CD4+ T cells sorted from blood, collected at week 0. The CDR3 here is CASTTTGANVLTF. The DNA for the CDR3 is TGTGCCAGCACCACGACTGGGGCCAACGTCCTGACTTTC.